The rows below give T cell receptor beta chains drawn from one sample of a study of T cells expressing NK-cell markers. TCRdb derives one entry per CDR3 protein from the 5' RACE reads, leaving out DNA. In all, the sample yields some 500,000 distinct CDR3 sequences. The sequencing input was blood T cells: a sorted CD56 or NKG2C T cell subset, CD4+ or CD8+ T cells, or bulk PBMC T cells (not recorded which). The source is a woman aged 50 to 60 in good health. The CDR3 runs from the conserved cysteine through the conserved F or W.

V gene: TRBV6-1
J gene: TRBJ2-3
CDR3 protein: CASSDLWKADTQYF

V gene: TRBV20-1
J gene: TRBJ2-5
CDR3 protein: CSARDAGVGETQYF

V gene: TRBV27
J gene: TRBJ2-7
CDR3 protein: CASSLFLGRAYEQYF

V gene: TRBV4-1
J gene: TRBJ1-3
CDR3 protein: CASSQPPGEPGNTIYF

V gene: TRBV12-3/TRBV12-4
J gene: TRBJ1-2
CDR3 protein: CASSYDRGGGGNGYTF

V gene: TRBV12-3/TRBV12-4
J gene: TRBJ2-5
CDR3 protein: CASSPGGGTQETQYF

V gene: TRBV7-8
J gene: TRBJ1-1
CDR3 protein: CASSYRMLNTEAFF

V gene: TRBV5-1
J gene: TRBJ1-1
CDR3 protein: CASQEGAVNTEAFF

V gene: TRBV20-1
J gene: TRBJ1-6
CDR3 protein: CSARSFEVSPLHF

V gene: TRBV5-1
J gene: TRBJ2-3
CDR3 protein: CASQRQIPTDTQYF

V gene: TRBV20-1
J gene: TRBJ2-1
CDR3 protein: CSASGGPRRDEQFF

V gene: TRBV20-1
J gene: TRBJ1-3
CDR3 protein: CSADHTNTIYF

V gene: TRBV2
J gene: TRBJ2-7
CDR3 protein: CASSEGWDRAYEQYF

V gene: TRBV19
J gene: TRBJ2-1
CDR3 protein: CASRRDGGVGNEQFF

V gene: TRBV27
J gene: TRBJ2-7
CDR3 protein: CASSLGGVVAGRHRKNYEQYF

V gene: TRBV3-1
J gene: TRBJ2-5
CDR3 protein: CASSNGQGVETQYF